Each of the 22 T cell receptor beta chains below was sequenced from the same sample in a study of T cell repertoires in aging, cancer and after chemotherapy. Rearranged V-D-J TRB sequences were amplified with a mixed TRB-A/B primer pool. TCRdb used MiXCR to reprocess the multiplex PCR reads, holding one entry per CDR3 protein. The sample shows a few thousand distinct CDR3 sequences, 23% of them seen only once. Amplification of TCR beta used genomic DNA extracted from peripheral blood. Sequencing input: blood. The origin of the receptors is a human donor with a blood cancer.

This chain's CDR3 is CASSFQSGLTYEQYF. The CDR3 DNA follows: TGTGCCAGCAGTTTCCAGTCGGGCCTGACCTACGAGCAGTACTTC. V gene TRBV27 combines with J gene TRBJ2-7; D uncertain. The germline V gene has CDR1 MNHEY and CDR2 SMNVEV (reference sequence). The length of the CDR3 is 15 residues. The V and J ends lost 3 bases and 2 bases respectively, with 14 bases between them.

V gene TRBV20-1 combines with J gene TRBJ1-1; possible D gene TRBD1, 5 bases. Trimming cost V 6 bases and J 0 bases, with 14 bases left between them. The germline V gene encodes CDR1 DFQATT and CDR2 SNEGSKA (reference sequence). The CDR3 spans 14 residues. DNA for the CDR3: TGCAGTGCCAAGTACAGGAACATGAACACTGAAGCTTTCTTT. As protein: CSAKYRNMNTEAFF.

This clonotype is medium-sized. DNA of the CDR3: TGTGCCAGTAGTATCAGGCGCCAGGAGACCCAGTACTTC. It yields the protein CASSIRRQETQYF. This rearrangement joins TRBV19 to TRBJ2-5; D call uncertain. This CDR3 is 13 amino acids long. CDR1 and CDR2 from the germline V gene are LNHDA and SQIVND (reference sequence). Trimming took off 3 bases at V and 5 bases at J, with 10 bases between the two ends.

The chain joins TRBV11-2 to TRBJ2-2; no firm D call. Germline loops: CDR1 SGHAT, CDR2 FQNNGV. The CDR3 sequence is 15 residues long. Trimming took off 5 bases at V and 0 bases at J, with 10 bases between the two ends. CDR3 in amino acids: CASSAGAANTGELFF. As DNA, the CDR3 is TGTGCCAGCAGCGCAGGTGCCGCGAACACCGGGGAGCTGTTTTTT.

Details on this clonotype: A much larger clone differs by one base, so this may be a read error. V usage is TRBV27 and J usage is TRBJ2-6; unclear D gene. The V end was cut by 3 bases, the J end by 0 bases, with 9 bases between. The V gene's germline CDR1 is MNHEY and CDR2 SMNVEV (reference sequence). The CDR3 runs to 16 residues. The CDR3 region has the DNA TGTGCCAGCAGTTTGGGCATCCTCTCTGGGGCCAACGTCCTGACTTTC. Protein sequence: CASSLGILSGANVLTF. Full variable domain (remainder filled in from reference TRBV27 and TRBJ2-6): EAQVTQNPRYLITVTGKKLTVTCSQNMNHEYMSWYRQDPGLGLRQIYYSMNVEVTDKGDVPEGYKVSRKEKRNFPLILESPSPNQTSLYFCASSLGILSGANVLTFGAGSRLTVL.

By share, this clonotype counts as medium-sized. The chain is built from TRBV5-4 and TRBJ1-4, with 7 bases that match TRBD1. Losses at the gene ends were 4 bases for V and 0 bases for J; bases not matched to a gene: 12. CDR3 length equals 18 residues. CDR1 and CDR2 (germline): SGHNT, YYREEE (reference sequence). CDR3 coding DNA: TGTGCCAGCAGCCTCCGGGACAGCCCGAATCCAACTAATGAAAAACTGTTTTTT. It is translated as CASSLRDSPNPTNEKLFF.

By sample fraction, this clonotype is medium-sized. CDR3 nucleotides: TGTGCCAGCAGTTACTCGGGACAGGGAGGGGACGAGCAGTACTTC. Its protein product is CASSYSGQGGDEQYF. The chain carries TRBV6-5 and TRBJ2-7, with TRBD1 matching 9 bases. The CDR3 loop spans 15 amino acids. V dropped 0 bases and J dropped 5; count of bases not matched to a gene: 5. Germline V gene lookup returns CDR1 MNHEY and CDR2 SVGAGI.

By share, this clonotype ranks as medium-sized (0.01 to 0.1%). In DNA form, the CDR3 reads TGTGCCAGCAGTTTCAAACAGGGGGCTCGGAATTCACCCCTCCACTTT. Its protein product is CASSFKQGARNSPLHF. The chain has TRBV27 and TRBJ1-6; 9 bases line up with TRBD1. Germline CDR1 and CDR2: MNHEY and SMNVEV (reference sequence). The CDR3 runs to 16 residues. The J segment lost 7 bases and the V segment lost 3 bases, leaving 7 bases of the junction unmatched.

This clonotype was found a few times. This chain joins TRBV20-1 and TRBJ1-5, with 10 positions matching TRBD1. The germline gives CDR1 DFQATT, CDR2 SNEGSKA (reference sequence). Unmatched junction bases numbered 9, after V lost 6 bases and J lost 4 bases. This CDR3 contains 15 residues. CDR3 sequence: CSALDRDRGNQPQHF. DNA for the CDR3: TGCAGTGCATTAGACCGGGACAGGGGAAATCAGCCCCAGCATTTT.

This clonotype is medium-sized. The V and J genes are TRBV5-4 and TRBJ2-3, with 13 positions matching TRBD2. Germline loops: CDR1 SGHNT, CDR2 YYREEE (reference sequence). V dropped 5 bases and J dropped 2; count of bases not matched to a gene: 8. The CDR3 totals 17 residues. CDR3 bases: TGTGCCAGCAGACCGACACTAGCGGGAGGGTCCACAGATACGCAGTATTTT. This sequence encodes CASRPTLAGGSTDTQYF.

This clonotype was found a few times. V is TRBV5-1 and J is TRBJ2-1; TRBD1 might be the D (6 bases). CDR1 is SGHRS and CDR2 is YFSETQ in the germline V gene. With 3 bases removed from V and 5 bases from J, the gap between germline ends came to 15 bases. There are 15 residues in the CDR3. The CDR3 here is CASSSSQGGHNEQFF. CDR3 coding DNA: TGCGCCAGCAGCTCCTCACAGGGTGGCCACAATGAGCAGTTCTTC.

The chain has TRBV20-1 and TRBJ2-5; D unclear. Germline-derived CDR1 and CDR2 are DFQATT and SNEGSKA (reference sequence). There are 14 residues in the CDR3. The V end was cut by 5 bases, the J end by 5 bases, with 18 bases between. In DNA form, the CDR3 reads TGCAGTGCTGTACGGACCGGTCGAATTGAGACCCAGTACTTC. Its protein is CSAVRTGRIETQYF.

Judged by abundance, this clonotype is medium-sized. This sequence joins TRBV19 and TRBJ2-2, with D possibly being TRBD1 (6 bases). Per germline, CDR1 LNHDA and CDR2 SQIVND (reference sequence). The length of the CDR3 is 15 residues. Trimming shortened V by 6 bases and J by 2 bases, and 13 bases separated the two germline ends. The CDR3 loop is CASRPGHYNTGELFF. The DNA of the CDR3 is TGTGCCAGTAGGCCGGGACACTACAACACCGGGGAGCTGTTTTTT.

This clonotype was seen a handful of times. The CDR3 here is CASTLQVGGNTEAFF. The CDR3 DNA follows: TGTGCCAGTACCCTCCAAGTGGGAGGGAACACTGAAGCTTTCTTT. The chain uses TRBV19 and TRBJ1-1, with D hard to call. CDR1 and CDR2 (germline): LNHDA, SQIVND (reference sequence). The CDR3 extends over 15 amino acids. V lost 7 bases and J 1 base, leaving 16 bases between the germline ends.

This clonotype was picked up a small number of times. CDR3 DNA sequence: TGTGCCAGCAGCTTAGATTGGGCCAGACCCTACGAGCAGTACTTC. Translation gives CASSLDWARPYEQYF. The chain recombines TRBV7-2 with TRBJ2-7, with unresolved D. The V end was cut by 1 base, the J end by 2 bases, with 12 bases between. The CDR3 has 15 amino acids. Germline lookup yields CDR1 SGHTA and CDR2 FQGNSA.

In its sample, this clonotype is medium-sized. CDR3 coding DNA: TGTGCCAGTAGCCCAACGCGGTCGAGGGGAAACACCATATATTTT. It specifies CASSPTRSRGNTIYF. The chain is built from TRBV19 and TRBJ1-3; D unresolved. CDR3 length equals 15 residues. In germline, CDR1 is LNHDA, CDR2 SQIVND (reference sequence). V was shortened by 6 bases and J by 4 bases, with 16 bases between the two germline ends.

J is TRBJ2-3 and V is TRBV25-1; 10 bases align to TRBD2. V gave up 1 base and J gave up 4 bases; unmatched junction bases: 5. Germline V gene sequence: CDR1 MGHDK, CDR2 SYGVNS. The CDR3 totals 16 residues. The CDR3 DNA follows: TGTGCCAGCAGTGAATTAGCTAGCGGGGGCCCAGATACGCAGTATTTT. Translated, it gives CASSELASGGPDTQYF.

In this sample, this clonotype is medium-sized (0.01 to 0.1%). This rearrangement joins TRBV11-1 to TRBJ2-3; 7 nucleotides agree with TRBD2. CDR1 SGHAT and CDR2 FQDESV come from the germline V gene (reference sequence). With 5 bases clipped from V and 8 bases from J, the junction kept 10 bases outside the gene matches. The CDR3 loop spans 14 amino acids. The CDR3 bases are TGTGCCAGCAGCCTCGCCGGGAGCGGGGCTACGCAGTATTTT. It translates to CASSLAGSGATQYF.

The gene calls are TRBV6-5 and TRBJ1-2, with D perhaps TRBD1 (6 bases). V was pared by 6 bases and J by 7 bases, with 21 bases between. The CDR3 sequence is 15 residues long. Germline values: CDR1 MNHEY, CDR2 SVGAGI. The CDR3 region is CASSRLLGGGGGYTF. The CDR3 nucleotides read TGTGCCAGCAGCCGCCTGCTTGGGGGGGGCGGTGGCTACACCTTC.

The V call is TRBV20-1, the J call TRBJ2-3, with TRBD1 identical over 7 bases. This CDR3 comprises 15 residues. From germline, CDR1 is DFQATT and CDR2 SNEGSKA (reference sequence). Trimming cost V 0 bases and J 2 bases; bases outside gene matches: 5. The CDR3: CSARDRGQYTDTQYF. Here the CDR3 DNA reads TGCAGTGCTAGAGATCGGGGACAGTACACAGATACGCAGTATTTT.

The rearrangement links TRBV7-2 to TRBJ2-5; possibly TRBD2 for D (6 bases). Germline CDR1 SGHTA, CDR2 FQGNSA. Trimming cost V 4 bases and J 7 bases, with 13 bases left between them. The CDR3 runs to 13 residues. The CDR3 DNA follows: TGTGCCAGCAGCTACGGGACTCTAACGACCCAGTACTTC. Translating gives CASSYGTLTTQYF.

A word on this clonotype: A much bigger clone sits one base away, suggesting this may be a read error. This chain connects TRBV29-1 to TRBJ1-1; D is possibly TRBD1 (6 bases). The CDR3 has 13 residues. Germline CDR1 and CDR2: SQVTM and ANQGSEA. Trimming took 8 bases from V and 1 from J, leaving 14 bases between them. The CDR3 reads CSIHTTGNTEAFF. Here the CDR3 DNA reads TGCAGCATCCACACGACAGGGAACACTGAAGCTTTCTTT.